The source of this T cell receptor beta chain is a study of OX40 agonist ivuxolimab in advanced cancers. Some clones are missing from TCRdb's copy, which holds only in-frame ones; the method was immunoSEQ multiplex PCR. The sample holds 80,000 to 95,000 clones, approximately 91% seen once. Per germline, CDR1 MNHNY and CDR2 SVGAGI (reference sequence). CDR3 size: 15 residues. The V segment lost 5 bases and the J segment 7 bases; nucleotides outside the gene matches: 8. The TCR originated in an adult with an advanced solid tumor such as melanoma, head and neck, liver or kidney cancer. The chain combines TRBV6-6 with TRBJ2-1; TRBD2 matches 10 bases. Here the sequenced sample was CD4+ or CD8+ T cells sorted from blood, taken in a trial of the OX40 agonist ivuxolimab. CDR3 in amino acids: CASSNGSSGRNEQFF. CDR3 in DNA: TGTGCCAGCAGTAACGGTAGTAGCGGGAGGAATGAGCAGTTCTTC.